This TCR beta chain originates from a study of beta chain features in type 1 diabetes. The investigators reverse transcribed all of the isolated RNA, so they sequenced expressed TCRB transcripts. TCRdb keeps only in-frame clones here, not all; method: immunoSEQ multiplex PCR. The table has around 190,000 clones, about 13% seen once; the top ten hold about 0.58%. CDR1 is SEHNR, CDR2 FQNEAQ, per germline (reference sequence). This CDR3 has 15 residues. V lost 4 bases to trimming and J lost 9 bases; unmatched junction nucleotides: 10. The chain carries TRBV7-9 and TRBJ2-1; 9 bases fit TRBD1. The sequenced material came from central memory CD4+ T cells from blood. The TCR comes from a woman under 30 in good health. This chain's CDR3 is CASSSGQGKGGEQFF. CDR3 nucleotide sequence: TGTGCCAGCAGCTCGGGACAGGGAAAGGGAGGTGAGCAGTTCTTC.